This T cell receptor beta chain was captured in a study of ipilimumab plus nivolumab after autologous stem cell transplantation. Background on the study: Patients received a median of about 5 ipilimumab and 8 nivolumab doses. Study-wide points: TCR repertoire, Treg phenotype and gut microbiota reportedly support more study of this approach.

This clone was detected only a few times. Its cognate antigen is unknown. Starting 14 to 28 days after autologous transplant, ipilimumab 1 mg/kg was given. The germline V gene encodes CDR1 LGHNA and CDR2 YNFKEQ. Trimming cost V 0 bases and J 5 bases, with 14 bases left between them. The CDR3 spans 15 residues. Produced via immunoSEQ multiplex PCR; TCRdb's table is partial and in-frame only. The sample records about 16,000 clones, approximately 75% being singletons. The TCR was taken from a male donor with diffuse large B-cell lymphoma. This chain connects TRBV4-2 to TRBJ2-7, with D maybe TRBD1 (5 bases). Specimen: PBMCs, collected in a trial of ipilimumab plus nivolumab as post-transplant consolidation. In DNA form, the CDR3 reads TGTGCCAGCAGCCAAGATCTAACAGGTTCCCACGAGCAGTACTTC. Protein sequence: CASSQDLTGSHEQYF.